This T cell receptor (beta chain) originates from a study of cytomegalovirus exposure and HLA in healthy donors. Study-level points and caveats: Specific recognition of CMV antigens was confirmed in vitro for a few chains (all CMV-associated).

It was with 60 Vbeta and 13 Jbeta primers that the PCR ran. In the authors' workflow: Roughly 76 million unique TCR beta chains, roughly 11 million of them shared, were counted by a later analysis. Sequencing used immunoSEQ multiplex PCR; TCRdb keeps in-frame clones, though not all of them. V and J calls and clone size are copied from that table; D and trimming were computed from the DNA. The table has 95,000 to 110,000 clones, over 75% seen once; the top ten hold 5% to 6.5%. Details on this clone: The antigen is unknown.

The CDR3 has 15 amino acids. The V end was cut by 2 bases, the J end by 0 bases, with 5 bases between. Germline CDR1 is LNHDA and CDR2 is SQIVND (reference sequence). V and J are TRBV19 and TRBJ2-6; D may be TRBD2 (5 bases). What was sequenced was PBMCs. The TCR comes from a man between 60 and 75 years old in good health and CMV-seropositive. As DNA, the CDR3 is TGTGCCAGTAGTATACGGGACTCTGGGGCCAACGTCCTGACTTTC. This sequence encodes CASSIRDSGANVLTF.